This T cell receptor (beta chain) was observed in a study of T cell repertoires in cytomegalovirus infection. Study-wide context: Carrying CMV and the relevant HLA type showed in public TCR beta signatures.

The study, taken as a whole, reports: HLA-C-restricted CMV-specific TCR beta clonotypes were dominant in the ex vivo response.

TCRdb re-called the reads with MiXCR, one entry per CDR3 protein. The repertoire holds 200,000 to 300,000 distinct CDR3 sequences, 9.1% seen once, with roughly 16% in the top ten. Trimming pared 6 bases from V and 1 base from J, leaving 12 bases between. There are 14 residues in the CDR3. Germline V CDR1 and CDR2: MDHEN, SYDVKM. At least ten counts were recorded for this clonotype. What it recognizes is unknown. V is TRBV28 and J is TRBJ2-5, with D perhaps matching TRBD1 (7 bases). This receptor was identified in a human donor in good health (CMV status not recorded). Some clones in this sample may be carry-over from other donors' samples. The sequencing sample was made of PBMCs. CDR3 in DNA: TGTGCCAGCAGGGGGAGGACAGGCCAAGAGACCCAGTACTTC. This sequence encodes CASRGRTGQETQYF.